These T cell receptor beta chains were read from a single sample in a study of identical twins. TCRdb reanalysed the 5' RACE reads using MiXCR and keeps one entry per CDR3 protein. The repertoire has about 470,000 distinct CDR3 sequences, 20% to 25% of them found once; the top ten carry 2.9%. This sample also belongs to another study, concerning T cells expressing NK-cell markers.

What was sequenced was CD4+ T cells sorted from blood. These receptor sequences come from a woman under 30 in good health. The CDR3 runs from the conserved cysteine through the conserved F or W. The D gene is left open where the match is weak. Only some rows state a clone size, as once, few, many or a class for expanded clones.

v_gene	abundance	d_gene	j_gene	CDR3nt	CDR3aa
TRBV12-3/TRBV12-4	few	TRBD2	TRBJ2-7	TGTGCCAGCAGTTTTTCCTCGGCTAGCGGGAGGGGCTACGAGCAGTACTTC	CASSFSSASGRGYEQYF
TRBV7-2	-	-	TRBJ1-2	TGTGCCAGCAGCTTAGGTCTACAGGGTAACTATGGCTACACCTTC	CASSLGLQGNYGYTF
TRBV5-1	-	-	TRBJ1-3	TGCGCCAGCAGCTTGGGAACGGACAGATACTCTGGAAACACCATATATTTT	CASSLGTDRYSGNTIYF
TRBV20-1	once	-	TRBJ2-7	TGCAGTGCTAGATCTGTGTTGGGCGAGCAGTACTTC	CSARSVLGEQYF
TRBV7-9	few	TRBD1	TRBJ1-1	TGTGCCAGCAGTTCCGGGACAGGGGGCAGAGAGACTGAAGCTTTCTTT	CASSSGTGGRETEAFF
TRBV11-2	-	TRBD2	TRBJ2-7	TGTGCCAGCGGCGGAACTAGCGGGAGGTTCGACGAGCAGTACTTC	CASGGTSGRFDEQYF
TRBV5-1	-	TRBD1	TRBJ2-3	TGCGCCAGCAGCTTGGGGGACAGAGATACGCAGTATTTT	CASSLGDRDTQYF
TRBV2	-	-	TRBJ2-2	TGTGCCAGCAGTGAAGGCGCTCGACTAGGGGTCGGGGAGCTGTTTTTT	CASSEGARLGVGELFF
TRBV10-3	few	-	TRBJ2-3	TGTGCCATCCGTAGCGGAGCTAGCACAGATACGCAGTATTTT	CAIRSGASTDTQYF
TRBV10-3	few	-	TRBJ1-1	TGTGCCATCACCAGAGACCGGGACACTGAAGCTTTCTTT	CAITRDRDTEAFF
TRBV6-6	-	-	TRBJ1-3	TGTGCCAGCAGATCAGTCTCTGGAAACACCATATATTTT	CASRSVSGNTIYF
TRBV27	-	-	TRBJ1-1	TGTGCCGGGGAGAACACTGAAGCTTTCTTT	CAGENTEAFF
TRBV7-2	few	-	TRBJ2-7	TGTGCCAGCAGCTTCGACATGTATGGAGAGCAGTACTTC	CASSFDMYGEQYF
TRBV5-1	few	-	TRBJ2-3	TGCGCCAGCAGCTTTCAGGGGGAGGCAGATACGCAGTATTTT	CASSFQGEADTQYF
TRBV12-3/TRBV12-4	few	TRBD2	TRBJ2-3	TGTGCCAGCAGCCCCGGGGGTAGCGGGGGAAATACGCAGTATTTT	CASSPGGSGGNTQYF
TRBV1	-	-	TRBJ2-5	TGCACCAGCAACTGGCGGGGGGCCCGGGGTGAGACCCAGTACTTC	CTSNWRGARGETQYF
TRBV6-2/TRBV6-3	many	-	TRBJ2-2	TGTGCCAGCAGCTCAATCCCCGGGAACACCTACACCGGGGAGCTGTTTTTT	CASSSIPGNTYTGELFF
TRBV7-9	-	-	TRBJ2-1	TGTGCCAGCAGCCGGGGCGCGGATGAGCAGTTCTTC	CASSRGADEQFF
TRBV20-1	-	-	TRBJ2-7	TGCAGTGCTAGAGATGGGGCACAGGCCTACGAGCAGTACTTC	CSARDGAQAYEQYF
TRBV6-5	-	-	TRBJ2-7	TGTGCCAGCAGTTACTCGAGGTTCTATGGAGAGCAGTACTTC	CASSYSRFYGEQYF
TRBV9	-	-	TRBJ2-1	TGTGCCAGCAGCCCCCGACTAGTTCTTGCTTACAATGAGCAGTTCTTC	CASSPRLVLAYNEQFF
TRBV7-9	few	-	TRBJ2-7	TGTGCCAGCAGCTACGATTACGAGCAGTACTTC	CASSYDYEQYF
TRBV12-3/TRBV12-4	few	TRBD2	TRBJ2-3	TGTGCCAGCGAATTGGGGGGGAATACGCAGTATTTT	CASELGGNTQYF
TRBV24-1	-	-	TRBJ2-1	TGTGCCACCAGTGATCCGGCCTCAACGGCGGATGAGCAGTTCTTC	CATSDPASTADEQFF
TRBV12-3/TRBV12-4	-	TRBD2	TRBJ2-3	TGTGCCAGCAGCCCCGGACTAGCGGGCCTAGGCACAGATACGCAGTATTTT	CASSPGLAGLGTDTQYF
TRBV7-2	-	-	TRBJ2-7	TGTGCCAGCAGCTTAGCGGGACCCAATTACGAGCAGTACTTC	CASSLAGPNYEQYF
TRBV5-1	few	-	TRBJ2-7	TGCGCCAGCGGGATATCGGCGTCCTACGAGCAGTACTTC	CASGISASYEQYF
TRBV10-3	-	-	TRBJ2-2	TGTGCCATCAGGGGACCCGGGGAGCTGTTTTTT	CAIRGPGELFF